This T cell receptor beta chain appears in the sequencing data of a study of monozygotic twins with inflammatory bowel disease. Germline V gene sequence: CDR1 SGHTA, CDR2 FQGNSA. This CDR3 is 15 amino acids long. Overall study findings and caveats: Lower TCRbeta diversity (inverse Simpson) was seen in IBD patients than in healthy co-twins. Patients got different immunosuppressive treatments, which may have made their repertoires more variable.

Turning to this clonotype: Antigen unknown.

The template switching step added UMIs that contained a 6-nucleotide sample barcode. Using the 5' RACE reads, TCRdb records one entry per CDR3 protein without DNA. Its table lists roughly 300,000 distinct CDR3 sequences. This sequence was found in a human donor with ulcerative colitis or Crohn's disease, or a healthy co-twin of an affected twin (not recorded which). The material sequenced was blood. This chain joins TRBV7-2 and TRBJ1-3. CDR3 amino acids: CASSLAHRSGNTIYF.